What follows describes a single T cell receptor (beta chain). These data are taken from a study of blood T cell repertoires in COVID-19. The data were produced by immunoSEQ multiplex PCR, yet TCRdb's version contains in-frame clones alone and is incomplete. The table has 300,000 to 400,000 clones, under 95% seen once. Germline V gene lookup returns CDR1 MNHEY and CDR2 SVGAGI. Unmatched junction bases numbered 5, after V lost 5 bases and J lost 8 bases. There are 12 residues in the CDR3. This sequence was found in a man in his sixties who had recovered from COVID-19. The chain joins TRBV6-5 to TRBJ1-2; TRBD1 aligns across 7 bases. Sequencing used PBMCs or T cells enriched from blood (not recorded which). The CDR3 region is CASSKTGRGYTF. DNA for the CDR3: TGTGCCAGCAGTAAGACAGGGCGAGGCTACACCTTC.